A selection of T cell receptor beta chains follows, all from one sample in a study of a mutant IDH1 vaccine in newly diagnosed glioma. Here immunoSEQ multiplex PCR was the method, and the copy in TCRdb shows in-frame clones only, minus some. The sample yields some 50,000 clones, just over 85% seen once. Specimen: PBMCs, collected from a glioma patient treated with radiotherapy, temozolomide or both. Receptor source: a man aged 40-49 years with glioma. CDR3s include the opening cysteine and the closing phenylalanine or tryptophan. A D gene is named only where the DNA matches it firmly. Clone size is shown for a subset of rows, as once, few, many or a class of expanded clone.

D gene,V gene,clone size,J gene,CDR3 DNA,CDR3 protein
TRBD2,TRBV4-2,-,TRBJ2-7,TGTGCCAGCAGCCAACCTAGCGGGAGCAGGGAGCAGTACTTC,CASSQPSGSREQYF
TRBD2,TRBV5-6,-,TRBJ2-1,TGTGCCAGCAGCCCTCGGGGGGGCTTGGAGCAGTTCTTC,CASSPRGGLEQFF
-,TRBV10-2,-,TRBJ2-2,TGCGCCAGCCCACTCAACACCGGGGAGCTGTTTTTT,CASPLNTGELFF
-,TRBV9,-,TRBJ1-3,TGTGCCAGCAGCCCATGGCAGGGTAGCACAGACACCATATATTTT,CASSPWQGSTDTIYF
-,TRBV21-1,once,TRBJ1-5,TGTGCCAGCAGCCCGTATCCGGGACAGGGGCATCAGCCCCAGCATTTT,CASSPYPGQGHQPQHF
-,TRBV5-1,-,TRBJ2-3,TGCGCCAGCAGCGCATCGATTGGCAGGGTGGTAGATACGCAGTATTTT,CASSASIGRVVDTQYF
-,TRBV6-6,-,TRBJ2-7,TGTGCCAGCAGAGGAACCTCGGGACCCTACGAGCAGTACTTC,CASRGTSGPYEQYF
TRBD2,TRBV6-4,-,TRBJ2-3,TGTGCCAGCAGTGACTGGGCGGGAGGGGCAGATACGCAGTATTTT,CASSDWAGGADTQYF
-,TRBV4-3,-,TRBJ2-1,TGCGCCAGCAGCCACGGGGCTACGGCAGAGCTCCCACACTTCAATGAGCAGTTCTTC,CASSHGATAELPHFNEQFF
TRBD2,TRBV2,once,TRBJ2-1,TGTGCCAGCACAGGAGGACTAGCGGGGGTAAGAGAGCAGTTCTTC,CASTGGLAGVREQFF
TRBD1,TRBV6-5,-,TRBJ2-1,TGTGCCAGCAGTTCCTACAGGGGACCCATCTCCAATGAGCAGTTCTTC,CASSSYRGPISNEQFF
-,TRBV5-1,once,TRBJ1-1,TGCGCCAGCGCTAGACAGCTGAACACTGAAGCTTTCTTT,CASARQLNTEAFF
-,TRBV7-2,-,TRBJ2-6,TGTGCCAGCAGCTTAGACTTATCTGGGGCCAACGTCCTGACTTTC,CASSLDLSGANVLTF
TRBD2,TRBV25-1,-,TRBJ2-7,TGTGCCAGCAGTGCGAGAACCAGACTAGCGGTAGGCTACGAGCAGTACTTC,CASSARTRLAVGYEQYF
-,TRBV19,-,TRBJ1-5,TGTGCCAGTAGTCCCCAAGACAGAAATCAGCCCCAGCATTTT,CASSPQDRNQPQHF
-,TRBV6-1,-,TRBJ1-1,TGTGCCAGCACCGAAGGAGTAGGAGGGAACACTGAAGCTTTCTTT,CASTEGVGGNTEAFF
TRBD2,TRBV2,-,TRBJ2-2,TGTGCCAGCGGGGTGGCGGGAGCCACCGGGGAGCTGTTTTTT,CASGVAGATGELFF
TRBD1,TRBV5-8,once,TRBJ2-6,TGTGCCAGCAGCTTACCAGGGGGCTATGGTTCTGGGGCCAACGTCCTGACTTTC,CASSLPGGYGSGANVLTF
TRBD1,TRBV5-1,-,TRBJ2-1,TGCGCCAGCAGCAGCCTCGGGACAGGGCAAGGGAAGGAGCAGTTCTTC,CASSSLGTGQGKEQFF
-,TRBV19,-,TRBJ1-3,TGTGCCAGTGCCCCTGCGGCCTCTGGAAACACCATATATTTT,CASAPAASGNTIYF
TRBD2,TRBV4-3,-,TRBJ2-1,TGCGCCAGCAGCCAAGGACTAGCGGGAGGGTTTGAGCAGTTCTTC,CASSQGLAGGFEQFF
-,TRBV7-3,few,TRBJ1-1,TGTGCCAGCAGCTTAACAGGGAGGGGAGTCACTGAAGCTTTCTTT,CASSLTGRGVTEAFF
-,TRBV19,-,TRBJ2-3,TGTGCCAGTAGCGTGCAGGGTACCGCGGCTACGCAGTATTTT,CASSVQGTAATQYF
-,TRBV21-1,-,TRBJ1-5,TGTGCCAGCAGCAAGCGGCAGTTAAATCAGCCCCAGCATTTT,CASSKRQLNQPQHF
-,TRBV7-3,once,TRBJ2-2,TGTGCCAGCAGCTCAGGGGCCGGGGAGCTGTTTTTT,CASSSGAGELFF
-,TRBV7-8,-,TRBJ2-1,TGTGCCAGCAGGCCCCCACTACGCGAGCAGTTCTTC,CASRPPLREQFF
-,TRBV19,-,TRBJ1-1,TGTGCCAGTAGTTTCCGGGCTACGAACACTGAAGCTTTCTTT,CASSFRATNTEAFF
-,TRBV5-1,-,TRBJ1-4,TGCGCCAGCAGCTTGGCTCCGCCTGCAACTAATGAAAAACTGTTTTTT,CASSLAPPATNEKLFF
TRBD1,TRBV7-7,-,TRBJ2-2,TGTGCCAGCAGCTCGGGACAGGGAATCGAGGCCGGGGAGCTGTTTTTT,CASSSGQGIEAGELFF
-,TRBV12-2,-,TRBJ2-7,TGTGCAAGTCGCTTAGCGCCGGGCGGGCGGGAGGGCCCCAACGAGCAGTACTTC,CASRLAPGGREGPNEQYF
-,TRBV6-6,-,TRBJ2-1,TGTGCCAGCGCTAGCACTAGTGCCTACAATGAGCAGTTCTTC,CASASTSAYNEQFF
TRBD2,TRBV7-2,-,TRBJ2-7,TGTGCCAGCAGCCCCTACTTAGCGGGAGTAGGTCGCGAGCAGTACTTC,CASSPYLAGVGREQYF
TRBD1,TRBV19,-,TRBJ1-4,TGTGCCAGTAGTAGGGGGCGGGACAGGGCCCGTGAAAAACTGTTTTTT,CASSRGRDRAREKLFF
-,TRBV28,-,TRBJ2-4,TGTGCCAGCAGCCCCCGTCTGGGACGGTACTTC,CASSPRLGRYF
-,TRBV7-2,-,TRBJ1-5,TGTGCCAGCAGCTCAGGGGAGCTGCAGCCCCAGCATTTT,CASSSGELQPQHF
-,TRBV18,-,TRBJ1-1,TGTGCCAGCCACAGGGAGGGCCAAGCTTTCTTT,CASHREGQAFF
TRBD2,TRBV7-8,-,TRBJ2-7,TGTGCCAGCAGACTCGCTAGCGGGACTTCCTACGAGCAGTACTTC,CASRLASGTSYEQYF
-,TRBV5-4,-,TRBJ2-3,TGTGCCAGCAGTCTTAGCAAGGGGGCAGATACGCAGTATTTT,CASSLSKGADTQYF
TRBD1,TRBV7-8,-,TRBJ1-4,TGTGCCAGCAGCGGGAGGACAGGGCGAAAACTGTTTTTT,CASSGRTGRKLFF
-,TRBV29-1,-,TRBJ2-2,TGCAGCGTTGGGGCGAGGGGGACCGGGGAGCTGTTTTTT,CSVGARGTGELFF
-,TRBV7-2,-,TRBJ2-3,TGTGCCAGCAGCTGGGGGGACAGAGGCTTCACAGATACGCAGTATTTT,CASSWGDRGFTDTQYF
-,TRBV5-1,few,TRBJ2-2,TGCGCCAGCAGGTATCGAGCCGCCGTGCTGCCTGGAGCCGGGGAGCTGTTTTTT,CASRYRAAVLPGAGELFF
-,TRBV7-2,-,TRBJ2-3,TGTGCCAGCAGTGGAACAACGGACACGCAGTATTTT,CASSGTTDTQYF
-,TRBV19,-,TRBJ2-7,TGTGCCAGTAGTATGTTGCCTTCCTCCTACGAGCAGTACTTC,CASSMLPSSYEQYF
-,TRBV9,-,TRBJ2-3,TGTGCCAGCAGCGTAGCTCTGGCCACAGATACGCAGTATTTT,CASSVALATDTQYF
TRBD1,TRBV5-1,-,TRBJ1-2,TGCGCCAGCAGCATGGACAGGGGAGCTAACTATGGCTACACCTTC,CASSMDRGANYGYTF
-,TRBV7-9,-,TRBJ2-3,TGTGCCAGCAGCCGGCTTGGGGCCGGAGAAGATACGCAGTATTTT,CASSRLGAGEDTQYF
-,TRBV28,-,TRBJ2-7,TGTGCCAGCAGCCGATCGGGCGGCAGCTCCTACGAGCAGTACTTC,CASSRSGGSSYEQYF
TRBD1,TRBV12-5,-,TRBJ1-1,TGTGCTAGCCTGGGACAGATGAACACTGAAGCTTTCTTT,CASLGQMNTEAFF
-,TRBV6-5,-,TRBJ2-5,TGTGCCAGCAGTTACTCCTTGCGGGTCCAAGAGACCCAGTACTTC,CASSYSLRVQETQYF
TRBD1,TRBV7-2,once,TRBJ2-5,TGTGCCAGCAGCCCCATGAGGGACAGAGGAGAGACCCAGTACTTC,CASSPMRDRGETQYF
TRBD1,TRBV10-3,-,TRBJ2-7,TGTGCCATCAGTGGGGGGACAGGGGAGGTAAAGCAGTACTTC,CAISGGTGEVKQYF
-,TRBV6-6,-,TRBJ1-2,TGTGCCAGCAGTCCTCCCCGGTATACTCTCGGTGGCGGCTACACCTTC,CASSPPRYTLGGGYTF
-,TRBV7-8,-,TRBJ1-5,TGTGCCAGCAGCTTGGCGACCAGCACCACGAATCAGCCCCAGCATTTT,CASSLATSTTNQPQHF
TRBD2,TRBV7-9,-,TRBJ2-3,TGTGCCAGCAGCTTAATAGCGGGAGAACAGTATTTT,CASSLIAGEQYF